The T cell receptor beta chain under discussion was sequenced for a study of prognosis after radiotherapy for stage I lung cancer. Overall study context: After radiotherapy, distant metastases appeared in several patients at a median of approximately 7 months, and 15 patients showed no significant progression.

The table lists this clonotype with many counts. The CDR3 loop spans 16 amino acids. The germline V gene has CDR1 MNHEY and CDR2 SMNVEV (reference sequence). Trimming took 6 bases from V and 1 from J, leaving 15 bases between them. Amplification of TCR beta CDR3 from genomic DNA used two-round multiplex PCR. It was primers specific to each TRBV and TRBJ gene that first-round PCR used. One entry per CDR3 protein, called by TCRdb with MiXCR from the multiplex PCR reads. The data contain about 17,000 distinct CDR3 sequences, approximately 15% of them singletons. The chain has TRBV27 and TRBJ2-2, with a tentative D call TRBD2 (6 bases). This clonotype originated in a donor aged 50 or older with non-small cell lung cancer. Sequences were derived from PBMCs, sampled before or after stereotactic body radiation therapy (not recorded which). CDR3 region: CASSPTARGNTGELFF. DNA of the CDR3: TGTGCCAGCAGCCCAACGGCGCGGGGGAACACCGGGGAGCTGTTTTTT.